This record covers a single T cell receptor beta chain. Which antigen it targets is not known. No clone much larger than this one lies a single base away; base qualities are absent. Per the publication, the time point label means: pre-pandemic baseline sample and day 111 after first positive SARS-CoV-2 test. V is cut by 5 bases and J by 5 bases, and the space between the germline ends is 12 bases. CDR1 and CDR2, looked up from the germline V gene, are MNHEY and SVGAGI. The CDR3 holds 13 amino acids from the cysteine to the phenylalanine. The CDR3 DNA has 39 bases and is translated from base 1. TCRdb lists the instrument as Illumina MiSeq. Profiling of the peripheral T cell repertoire was carried out for human TCRbeta genes. Regarding the original processing steps: Differential clonotype abundance was tested with beta-binomial modelling to account for variability over time. Expanded clonotypes were screened against the ImmuneCODE reference database of SARS-CoV-2-associated TCRs and mapped to viral genome regions. Additional analyses of the repertoire looked at TRBV gene usage, CDR3 length, CDR3 amino acid overlap between time points, clonotype abundance distributions and Jaccard similarity. The public reads were reprocessed in TCRdb via fastp at Q25 and MiXCR, keeping in-frame beta chains. Records with the same CDR3 protein are collapsed into one entry carrying the most frequent genes and DNA. TCRdb, rather than the study authors, made the V and J calls. Within this sample are under 300,000 distinct CDR3 sequences, with 29% of them counted one time only. The ten biggest clones cover around 7.8% of the sample.

This sample was included in a study of kidney transplant recipient with SARS-CoV-2 infection (dated by TCRdb to the early 2020s). This TCR was sampled from a male patient aged 25 to 39 who had COVID-19 and was a kidney transplant recipient. Some T cells seen after a transplant may have their origin in the graft donor. Material: a blood sample, obtained at baseline and between days 110 and 120 from a kidney transplant recipient. Rearrangement joined TRBV6-5 to TRBJ1-1; a weak D assignment points to TRBD1 (5 bases agree). In nucleotide form, the sequence is TGTGCCAGCAGTCGGAGTAGGACAACTGAAGCTTTCTTT. This encodes CASSRSRTTEAFF.